A selection of T cell receptor beta chains follows, all from one sample in a study of shared clonotypes between healthy human individuals. Sequencing was performed with immunoSEQ multiplex PCR; in TCRdb, only in-frame clones are kept and a portion is missing. Among roughly 1,500,000 clones listed, roughly 98% were seen once. Sequences were obtained from naive CD4+ T cells sorted from blood. These TCRs come from a young man in good health. Both conserved end residues are part of each CDR3.

V gene: TRBV2; J gene: TRBJ2-3; CDR3 protein: CASTIRDGSTDTQYF
V gene: TRBV19; J gene: TRBJ2-3; CDR3 protein: CASSRTGRGDTQYF
V gene: TRBV6-5; J gene: TRBJ2-7; CDR3 protein: CASSPGPLGTREQYF
V gene: TRBV7-7; J gene: TRBJ2-2; CDR3 protein: CASSRLAGGSTGELFF
V gene: TRBV18; J gene: TRBJ2-2; CDR3 protein: CASSPLAGQWGAGELFF
V gene: TRBV30; J gene: TRBJ1-5; CDR3 protein: CAWRGGILQPQHF
V gene: TRBV5-6; J gene: TRBJ1-5; CDR3 protein: CASSWGNQPQHF
V gene: TRBV20-1; J gene: TRBJ1-1; CDR3 protein: CSARGIEAFF
V gene: TRBV6-6; J gene: TRBJ1-2; CDR3 protein: CASSLVVAGPGYGYTF
V gene: TRBV2; J gene: TRBJ2-2; CDR3 protein: CASILRAGQKELFF
V gene: TRBV28; J gene: TRBJ2-7; CDR3 protein: CASSLEALRPYEQYF
V gene: TRBV27; J gene: TRBJ2-2; CDR3 protein: CASSRLPLAGVTGELFF
V gene: TRBV6-5; J gene: TRBJ2-1; CDR3 protein: CASTLGVGTSNEQFF
V gene: TRBV13; J gene: TRBJ2-7; CDR3 protein: CASSGLAGQSLLYEQYF
V gene: TRBV11-2; J gene: TRBJ1-4; CDR3 protein: CASSPRRSRNEKLFF
V gene: TRBV7-9; J gene: TRBJ2-7; CDR3 protein: CASSPTGVSYEQYF
V gene: TRBV7-9; J gene: TRBJ1-5; CDR3 protein: CASSLREDQPQHF
V gene: TRBV5-1; J gene: TRBJ1-4; CDR3 protein: CASSFGGANEKLFF
V gene: TRBV5-1; J gene: TRBJ2-2; CDR3 protein: CASSLSPGGGSIGELFF
V gene: TRBV5-5; J gene: TRBJ2-1; CDR3 protein: CATSAMSNNEQFF
V gene: TRBV5-1; J gene: TRBJ2-5; CDR3 protein: CASSLGGQGLILTQYF
V gene: TRBV6-1; J gene: TRBJ2-7; CDR3 protein: CASSEWGYEQYF
V gene: TRBV5-1; J gene: TRBJ2-3; CDR3 protein: CASSLRAGTSTDTQYF
V gene: TRBV15; J gene: TRBJ2-3; CDR3 protein: CATSRGDLGGPTDTQYF
V gene: TRBV27; J gene: TRBJ2-7; CDR3 protein: CASSLSGSYEQYF
V gene: TRBV7-9; J gene: TRBJ2-7; CDR3 protein: CASSFPSGSVSSYEQYF
V gene: TRBV18; J gene: TRBJ2-7; CDR3 protein: CASSLVDGSNYEQYF
V gene: TRBV27; J gene: TRBJ2-2; CDR3 protein: CASSTLGDTGELFF
V gene: TRBV4-2; J gene: TRBJ2-7; CDR3 protein: CASSRGQPAYEQYF
V gene: TRBV18; J gene: TRBJ2-7; CDR3 protein: CASSPAQGSEQYF
V gene: TRBV7-9; J gene: TRBJ2-7; CDR3 protein: CASSLGPLDRTYEQYF
V gene: TRBV14; J gene: TRBJ1-1; CDR3 protein: CASSQEAGGMNTEAFF
V gene: TRBV5-1; J gene: TRBJ1-1; CDR3 protein: CASSLELGTEAFF
V gene: TRBV5-5; J gene: TRBJ2-7; CDR3 protein: CASRAGQAYEQYF
V gene: TRBV25-1; J gene: TRBJ1-5; CDR3 protein: CASSEPGQGPPLPQPQHF
V gene: TRBV28; J gene: TRBJ1-1; CDR3 protein: CASSSSPRSWTEAFF
V gene: TRBV7-9; J gene: TRBJ1-1; CDR3 protein: CASSLNGGTEAFF
V gene: TRBV7-3; J gene: TRBJ2-7; CDR3 protein: CASSLKGRGYEQYF
V gene: TRBV4-3; J gene: TRBJ2-7; CDR3 protein: CASSQDPIPGQITFKQYF
V gene: TRBV27; J gene: TRBJ2-1; CDR3 protein: CASSWVQGVNEQFF
V gene: TRBV18; J gene: TRBJ2-7; CDR3 protein: CASSPPSGQGAFLEQYF
V gene: TRBV4-1; J gene: TRBJ2-1; CDR3 protein: CASQERASGSYEQFF
V gene: TRBV7-3; J gene: TRBJ2-1; CDR3 protein: CASSRVGGSNEQFF
V gene: TRBV7-9; J gene: TRBJ2-7; CDR3 protein: CASSEALAGVGAYEQYF
V gene: TRBV9; J gene: TRBJ2-3; CDR3 protein: CASSVVGTGADTQYF
V gene: TRBV28; J gene: TRBJ2-1; CDR3 protein: CASTGGAYNEQFF
V gene: TRBV11-2; J gene: TRBJ2-7; CDR3 protein: CASSLARYEQYF
V gene: TRBV29-1; J gene: TRBJ2-7; CDR3 protein: CSVLYRGTYEQYF
V gene: TRBV9; J gene: TRBJ1-2; CDR3 protein: CASSALGQGYGYTF
V gene: TRBV18; J gene: TRBJ1-3; CDR3 protein: CASSQDTGNTIYF
V gene: TRBV7-9; J gene: TRBJ2-1; CDR3 protein: CASSAKDFYNEQFF
V gene: TRBV14; J gene: TRBJ2-1; CDR3 protein: CASSPTLAGVYNEQFF
V gene: TRBV11-1; J gene: TRBJ2-1; CDR3 protein: CASSPKLHRQFF
V gene: TRBV7-9; J gene: TRBJ1-5; CDR3 protein: CASSLVGGNQPQHF
V gene: TRBV5-6; J gene: TRBJ2-5; CDR3 protein: CASSFLSSGSEKTQYF